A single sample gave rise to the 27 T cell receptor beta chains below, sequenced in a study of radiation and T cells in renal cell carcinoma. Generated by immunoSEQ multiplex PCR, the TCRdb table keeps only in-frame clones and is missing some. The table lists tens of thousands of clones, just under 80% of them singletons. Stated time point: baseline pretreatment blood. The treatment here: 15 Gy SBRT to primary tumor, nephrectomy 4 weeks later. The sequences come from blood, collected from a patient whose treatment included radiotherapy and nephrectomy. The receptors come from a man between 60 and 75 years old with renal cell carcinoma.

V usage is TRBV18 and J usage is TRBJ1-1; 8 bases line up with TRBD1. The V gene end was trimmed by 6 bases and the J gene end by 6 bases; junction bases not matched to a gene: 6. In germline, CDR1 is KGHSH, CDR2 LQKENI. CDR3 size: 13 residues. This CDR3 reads CASSSQGAPEAFF. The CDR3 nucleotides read TGTGCCAGCTCTTCCCAGGGGGCCCCTGAAGCTTTCTTT.

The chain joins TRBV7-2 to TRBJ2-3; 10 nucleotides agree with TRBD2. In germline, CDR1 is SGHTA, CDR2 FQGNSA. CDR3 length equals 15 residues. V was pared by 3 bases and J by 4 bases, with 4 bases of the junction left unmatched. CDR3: CASSFERGGADTQYF. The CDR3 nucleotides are TGTGCCAGCAGCTTCGAGCGGGGGGGTGCAGATACGCAGTATTTT. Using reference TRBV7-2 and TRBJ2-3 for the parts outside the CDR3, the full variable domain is GAGVSQSPSNKVTEKGKDVELRCDPISGHTALYWYRQSLGQGLEFLIYFQGNSAPDKSGLPSDRFSAERTGGSVSTLTIQRTQQEDSAVYLCASSFERGGADTQYFGPGTRLTVL.

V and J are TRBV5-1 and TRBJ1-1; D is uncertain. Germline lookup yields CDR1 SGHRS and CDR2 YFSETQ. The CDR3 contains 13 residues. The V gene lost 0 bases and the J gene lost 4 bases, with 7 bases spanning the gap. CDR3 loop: CASSLVGSTEAFF. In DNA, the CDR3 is TGCGCCAGCAGCTTGGTGGGAAGCACTGAAGCTTTCTTT.

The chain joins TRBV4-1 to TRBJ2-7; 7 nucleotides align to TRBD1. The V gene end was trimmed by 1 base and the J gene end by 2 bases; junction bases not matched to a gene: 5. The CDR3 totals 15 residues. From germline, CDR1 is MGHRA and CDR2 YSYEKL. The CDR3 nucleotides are TGCGCCAGCAGCCAAGGGACAGGTCCGACCTACGAGCAGTACTTC. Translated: CASSQGTGPTYEQYF.

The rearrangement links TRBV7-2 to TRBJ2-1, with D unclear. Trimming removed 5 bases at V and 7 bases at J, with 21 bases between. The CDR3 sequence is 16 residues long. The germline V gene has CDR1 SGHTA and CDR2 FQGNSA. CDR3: CASSASNWGLTNEQFF. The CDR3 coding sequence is TGTGCCAGCAGCGCATCCAACTGGGGTCTTACGAATGAGCAGTTCTTC. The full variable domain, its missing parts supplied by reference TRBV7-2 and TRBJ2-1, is GAGVSQSPSNKVTEKGKDVELRCDPISGHTALYWYRQSLGQGLEFLIYFQGNSAPDKSGLPSDRFSAERTGGSVSTLTIQRTQQEDSAVYLCASSASNWGLTNEQFFGPGTRLTVL.

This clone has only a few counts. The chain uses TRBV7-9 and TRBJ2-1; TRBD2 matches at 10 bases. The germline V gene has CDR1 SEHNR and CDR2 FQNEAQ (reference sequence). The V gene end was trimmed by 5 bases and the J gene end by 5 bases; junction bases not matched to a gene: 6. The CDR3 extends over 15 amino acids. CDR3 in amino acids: CASSPAGGLNNEQFF. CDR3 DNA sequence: TGTGCCAGCAGCCCAGCGGGAGGGCTTAACAATGAGCAGTTCTTC.

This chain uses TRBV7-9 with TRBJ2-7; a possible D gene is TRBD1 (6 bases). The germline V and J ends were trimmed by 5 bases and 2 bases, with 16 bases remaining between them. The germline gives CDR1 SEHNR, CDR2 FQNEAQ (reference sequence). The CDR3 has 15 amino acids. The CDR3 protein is CASSERGDITYEQYV. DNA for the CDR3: TGTGCCAGCAGCGAGAGAGGGGACATAACCTACGAGCAGTACGTC.

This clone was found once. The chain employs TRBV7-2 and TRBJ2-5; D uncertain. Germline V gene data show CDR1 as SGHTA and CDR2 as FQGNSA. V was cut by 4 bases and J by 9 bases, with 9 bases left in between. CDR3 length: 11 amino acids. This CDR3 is CASSSDWAQYF. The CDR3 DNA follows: TGTGCCAGCAGCTCTGACTGGGCCCAGTACTTC.

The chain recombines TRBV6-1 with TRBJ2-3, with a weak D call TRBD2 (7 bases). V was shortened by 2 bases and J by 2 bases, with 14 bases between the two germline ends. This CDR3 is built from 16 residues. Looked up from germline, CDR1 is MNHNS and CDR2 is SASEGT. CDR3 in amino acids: CASSELGGGITDTQYF. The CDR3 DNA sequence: TGTGCCAGCAGTGAATTGGGGGGGGGCATCACAGATACGCAGTATTTT.

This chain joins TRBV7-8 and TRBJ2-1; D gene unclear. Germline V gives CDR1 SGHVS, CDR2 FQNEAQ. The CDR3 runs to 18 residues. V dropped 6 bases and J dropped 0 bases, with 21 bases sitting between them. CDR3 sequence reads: CASSRSVGTDPSYNEQFF. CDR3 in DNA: TGTGCCAGCAGTCGGAGTGTAGGTACGGACCCCTCCTACAATGAGCAGTTCTTC.

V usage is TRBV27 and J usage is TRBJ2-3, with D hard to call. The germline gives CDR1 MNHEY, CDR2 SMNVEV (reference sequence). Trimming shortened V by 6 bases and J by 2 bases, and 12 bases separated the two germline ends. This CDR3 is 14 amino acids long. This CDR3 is CASSRREPTDTQYF. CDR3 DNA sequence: TGTGCCAGCAGCCGGCGCGAGCCCACAGATACGCAGTATTTT.

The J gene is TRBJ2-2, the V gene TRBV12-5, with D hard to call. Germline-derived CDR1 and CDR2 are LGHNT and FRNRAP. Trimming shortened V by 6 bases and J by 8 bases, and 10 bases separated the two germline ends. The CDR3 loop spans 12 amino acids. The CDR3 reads CASGPVVGELFF. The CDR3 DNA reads TGTGCTAGTGGCCCGGTTGTTGGGGAGCTGTTTTTT.

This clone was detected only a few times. CDR3 in amino acids: CASSLESVYGYTF. The CDR3 DNA is TGTGCCAGCAGCTTAGAGTCCGTCTATGGCTACACCTTC. V usage is TRBV7-2 and J usage is TRBJ1-2; D is unclear. The CDR3 totals 13 residues. Germline V gives CDR1 SGHTA, CDR2 FQGNSA. V was clipped by 1 base and J by 4 bases, with 7 bases between them.

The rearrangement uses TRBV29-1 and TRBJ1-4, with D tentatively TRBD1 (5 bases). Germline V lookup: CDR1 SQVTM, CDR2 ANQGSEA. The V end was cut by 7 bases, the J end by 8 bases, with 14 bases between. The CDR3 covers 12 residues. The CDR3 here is CSEPGTLEKLFF. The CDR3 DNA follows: TGCAGCGAGCCCGGGACCTTGGAAAAACTGTTTTTT.

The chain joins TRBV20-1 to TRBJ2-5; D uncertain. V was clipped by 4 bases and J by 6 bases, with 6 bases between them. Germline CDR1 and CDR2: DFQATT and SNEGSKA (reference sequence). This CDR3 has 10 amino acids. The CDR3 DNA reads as TGCAGTGCTACCCTACAGACCCAGTACTTC. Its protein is CSATLQTQYF.

CDR3 sequence: CASSQATRPTGELFF. For the CDR3, the DNA is TGCGCCAGCAGCCAAGCAACCAGGCCCACCGGGGAGCTGTTTTTT. The chain joins TRBV4-3 to TRBJ2-2; D unclear. The CDR3 extends over 15 amino acids. Between the trimmed V and J ends, which lost 1 base and 4 bases, there was a span of 10 bases. Germline-derived CDR1 and CDR2 are LGHNA and YSLEER.

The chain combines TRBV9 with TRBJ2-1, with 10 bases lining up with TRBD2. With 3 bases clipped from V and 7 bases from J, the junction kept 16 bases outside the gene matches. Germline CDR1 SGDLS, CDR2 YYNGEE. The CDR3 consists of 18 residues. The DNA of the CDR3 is TGTGCCAGCAGCGCAGTAGGGGGTGCTAGCGGGAGTAGGAATGAGCAGTTCTTC. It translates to CASSAVGGASGSRNEQFF. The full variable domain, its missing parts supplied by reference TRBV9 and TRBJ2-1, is DSGVTQTPKHLITATGQRVTLRCSPRSGDLSVYWYQQSLDQGLQFLIQYYNGEERAKGNILERFSAQQFPDLHSELNLSSLELGDSALYFCASSAVGGASGSRNEQFFGPGTRLTVL.

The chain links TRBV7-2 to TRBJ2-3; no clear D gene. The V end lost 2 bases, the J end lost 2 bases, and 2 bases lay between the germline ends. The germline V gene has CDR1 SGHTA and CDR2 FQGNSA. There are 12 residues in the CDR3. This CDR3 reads CASSLFTDTQYF. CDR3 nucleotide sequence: TGTGCCAGCAGCTTATTCACAGATACGCAGTATTTT.

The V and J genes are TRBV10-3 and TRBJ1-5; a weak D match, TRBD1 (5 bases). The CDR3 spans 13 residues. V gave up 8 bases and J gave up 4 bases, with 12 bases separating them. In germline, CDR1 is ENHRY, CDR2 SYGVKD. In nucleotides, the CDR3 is TGTGCCATCTGGGCAGGGCCAAATCAGCCCCAGCATTTT. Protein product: CAIWAGPNQPQHF.

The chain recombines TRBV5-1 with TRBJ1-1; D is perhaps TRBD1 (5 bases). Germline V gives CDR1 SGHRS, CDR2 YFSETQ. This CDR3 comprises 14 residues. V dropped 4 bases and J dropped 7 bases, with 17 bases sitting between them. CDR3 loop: CASSDRAGWGEAFF. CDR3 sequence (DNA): TGCGCCAGCAGCGATCGTGCAGGGTGGGGTGAAGCTTTCTTT.

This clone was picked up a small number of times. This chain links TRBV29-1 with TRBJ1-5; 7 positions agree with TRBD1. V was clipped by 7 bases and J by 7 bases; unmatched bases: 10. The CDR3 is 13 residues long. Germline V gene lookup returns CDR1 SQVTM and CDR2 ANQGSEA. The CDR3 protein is CSGGDRAGQPQHF. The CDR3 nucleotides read TGCAGCGGAGGAGACAGGGCGGGACAGCCCCAGCATTTT.

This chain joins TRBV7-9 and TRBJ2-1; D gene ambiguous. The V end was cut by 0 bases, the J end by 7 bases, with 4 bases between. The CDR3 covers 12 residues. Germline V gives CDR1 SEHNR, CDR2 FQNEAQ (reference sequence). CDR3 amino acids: CASSLARNEQFF. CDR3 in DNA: TGTGCCAGCAGCTTAGCGCGAAATGAGCAGTTCTTC.

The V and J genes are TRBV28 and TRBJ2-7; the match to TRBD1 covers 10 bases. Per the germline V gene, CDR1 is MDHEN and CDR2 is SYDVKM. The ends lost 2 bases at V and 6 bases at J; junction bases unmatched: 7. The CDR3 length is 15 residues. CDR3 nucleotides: TGTGCCAGCAGTTTAGGGGGACAGGGGATGTCCGAGCAGTACGTC. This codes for CASSLGGQGMSEQYV.

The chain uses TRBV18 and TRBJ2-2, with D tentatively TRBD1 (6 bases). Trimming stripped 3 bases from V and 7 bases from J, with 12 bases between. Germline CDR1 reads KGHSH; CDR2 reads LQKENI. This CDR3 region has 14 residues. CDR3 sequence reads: CASSPPKGVGELFF. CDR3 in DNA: TGTGCCAGCTCACCCCCGAAGGGGGTCGGGGAGCTGTTTTTT. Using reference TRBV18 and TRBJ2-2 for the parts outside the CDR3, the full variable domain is NAGVMQNPRHLVRRRGQEARLRCSPMKGHSHVYWYRQLPEEGLKFMVYLQKENIIDESGMPKERFSAEFPKEGPSILRIQQVVRGDSAAYFCASSPPKGVGELFFGEGSRLTVL.

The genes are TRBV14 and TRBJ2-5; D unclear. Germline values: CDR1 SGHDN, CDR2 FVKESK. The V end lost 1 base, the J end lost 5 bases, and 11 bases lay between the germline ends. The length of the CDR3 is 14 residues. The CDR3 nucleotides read TGTGCCAGCAGCCAAGGGCTGGGTATGGAGACCCAGTACTTC. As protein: CASSQGLGMETQYF.

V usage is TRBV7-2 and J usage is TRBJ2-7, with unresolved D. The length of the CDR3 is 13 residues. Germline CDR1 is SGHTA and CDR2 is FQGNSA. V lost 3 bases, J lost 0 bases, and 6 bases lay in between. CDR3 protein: CASSLDSSYEQYF. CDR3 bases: TGTGCCAGCAGCTTGGATAGCTCCTACGAGCAGTACTTC.

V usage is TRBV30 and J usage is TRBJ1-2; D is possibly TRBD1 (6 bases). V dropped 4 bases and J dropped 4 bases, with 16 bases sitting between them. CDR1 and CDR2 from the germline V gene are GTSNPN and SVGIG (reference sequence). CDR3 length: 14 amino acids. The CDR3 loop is CAWTVRGRIYGYTF. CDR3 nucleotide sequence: TGTGCCTGGACTGTCAGGGGCCGGATCTATGGCTACACCTTC.